The TCR beta chain under discussion was sequenced for a study of cytomegalovirus exposure and HLA in healthy donors (TCRdb year 2017). Describing the broader study: An earlier analysis of around 600 of the donors reported 250 to 300 Gb of sequence data and 100 million to 140 million unique TCR beta sequences from roughly 180 million T cells. An earlier analysis of around 580 of the donors used high-throughput TCR beta sequencing to judge whether each TCR beta V gene segment behaved as functional or pseudogenic. To study patterns of TCR occurrence, a later analysis re-analyzed previously published TCR beta repertoires from 650 to 750 donors and added high-resolution HLA genotyping. An early release that covered about 600 HLA-typed donors contained 250 to 350 gigabases of sequencing data and 80 million or so unique TCR sequences. Several DR-DQ haplotypes were handled as single units for association and clustering because linkage in the cohort was strong. Donor age, sex, ethnicity and CMV serostatus were compiled alongside the repertoire data. Among 398 genotyped donors of the cohort, an average of about 240,000 unique TCR beta nucleotide sequences were sequenced per donor, roughly 20% of them non-productive. All discovery cohort repertoires had been generated using a single sequencing platform. The number of typed donors differed by locus: roughly 620-630 for A, B, C, DRB1 and DQB1; approximately 540 for DQA1; 606 for DPA1; and around 470 for DPB1. A separate validation cohort of roughly 130 different subjects was used in addition to the roughly 700-subject first cohort. Class I and class II HLA loci were covered by the typing at four-digit resolution. The later analysis used no new phenotypic data to find candidate immune exposures, relying instead on TCR beta sequences and their occurrence across donors. Of the roughly 400 genotyped donors, about 80% fell in the genetic ancestry cluster associated with self-reported Caucasian donors. The T cell repertoires of 670 or so subjects were profiled by immunosequencing and related to cytomegalovirus serostatus. The study aimed to test whether cataloging public T cell receptors could reveal signatures of past pathogen exposure. High-throughput TCR immunosequencing, statistical association of individual TCRs with disease status, and machine learning were combined to predict cytomegalovirus infection status. Genome-wide SNP genotypes for about 60% of the roughly 670 donors were used in a later genetic analysis, which treated that subset as a discovery cohort.

As regards this clone: The specificity of this receptor is unknown. Base-call qualities are not available, and no considerably larger clone is one nucleotide away.

CDR1 and CDR2 were assigned from the germline V gene (reference sequence) as MNHEY and SMNVEV. Here V drops 8 bases and J drops 5 bases, and the junction holds 7 bases not matched to any gene. The CDR3 has 13 amino acids, counting the end cysteine and phenylalanine. The read is trimmed to its CDR3 DNA, 39 bases read in frame from base 1. In total, approximately 610 healthy bone marrow donors made up the cohort. All cohort members were sampled while nominally healthy, although unrecorded immune exposures were likely present. The donor was CMV seropositive and was included in the group of approximately 300 seropositive cohort members. Every donor gave a peripheral blood sample, and the peripheral blood mononuclear cells from that sample were used for TCR beta sequencing. Genomic DNA was extracted from the blood cell samples with the Qiagen DNeasy Blood Extraction Kit. Overall study results and their limits: The only immune exposure information available for the cohort was CMV serostatus. In vitro tests confirmed that a few of the cytomegalovirus-associated TCR beta chains recognize cytomegalovirus antigens. The classifier was reported to diagnose cytomegalovirus status with high specificity and sensitivity in both the original cohort and the validation cohort. In the study, 150 to 200 TCR beta chains were listed as associated with cytomegalovirus. Most TCR sequences were observed very rarely across donors, whereas some public TCRs were present in many individuals. In a later analysis, several top co-occurrence clusters were reported to appear linked to parvovirus B19, influenza, CMV and Epstein-Barr virus. The earlier analysis of around 600 of the donors excluded some 15 rarely observed V segments, including chromosome 9 orphons, because counts were too low. A later analysis found that most CMV-associated TCR beta chains appeared HLA-restricted, with HLA associations seemingly driven largely by CMV exposure. An association between a missense DCLRE1C variant and V-gene and J-gene trimming of TCR beta chains was found in a later genetic analysis and replicated in an independent cohort. When HLA alleles, especially DR and DQ, strongly co-occurred, TCR associations were difficult to assign to individual alleles. In an earlier analysis of some 500 of the donors, most TCR beta V segments were observed in productive rearrangements about 90% or about 30% of the time, broadly matching IMGT annotations. In a later analysis, the rate of TCR association differed among HLA loci, with DRB1 alleles having the most associated TCRs and HLA-C alleles having the fewest. Correlated functional status among segregating V segments might be attributable to linkage disequilibrium, but an unknown experimental factor could not be ruled out. According to a later genetic analysis, donors in an Asian-associated ancestry cluster had fewer N-insertions in productive TCRs than the roughly 670-donor mean. At a false discovery rate of 0.05, a later analysis linked 15,000 to 20,000 TCR beta sequences to specific HLA alleles. The sequencing pipeline was judged likely to have produced a cluster of highly shared sequence variants as a technical artifact. The authors suggested that the approach could potentially be generalized to other disease states and immunological phenotypes. A further reported finding was that TCR beta sequences accurately predicted the HLA-A and HLA-B alleles for most subjects in the first cohort. In a later analysis, HLA-associated TCR beta chains showed more clonal expansion and lower generation probabilities than non-associated chains that were equally common. Because the 87-base-pair reads could not distinguish some IMGT-functional V segments, including TRBV6-2 and TRBV6-3, those segments were excluded. The presence/absence analyses assumed that sequencing depth was roughly uniform across donors, and that assumption may not be true. Only TCR beta chains were sequenced in this cohort, and the absence of alpha or paired-chain data limited detectable features. HLA typing was unavailable for some donors at each locus, so association tests used only the typed subset.

Receptors were amplified or captured by the immunoSEQ multiplex PCR assay. A mixture of 60 forward primers for TCR Vbeta segments and 13 reverse primers for TCR Jbeta segments was used in the multiplex PCR. The CDR3 region of rearranged TCR beta genes was amplified from genomic DNA by a multiplex PCR assay. Amplified TCR beta libraries were sequenced as 87-base-pair reads on the Illumina HiSeq System. Regarding the original processing steps: A later analysis counted about 80 million unique TCR beta chains across the 600 to 850 repertoires, and 10 million to 12 million of these chains were shared by at least two donors. To remove PCR and sequencing errors, raw reads were error-corrected and collapsed into unique sequences using a nearest-neighbor algorithm that merged closely related sequences. V, D and J gene segments were assigned by aligning CDR3 sequences to IMGT reference sequences. Each retained sequence needed at least a six-nucleotide match to both a V gene segment and a J gene segment. Rearrangements were classified as productive when the CDR3 lacked stop codons and remained in frame with V and J, and all other rearrangements were classified as non-productive. CDR3 was defined according to IMGT convention as the region running from the second conserved V-encoded cysteine to the conserved J-encoded phenylalanine. In an earlier analysis of more than 550 of the donors, sequences lacking an unambiguous match to a single V gene segment were excluded. An earlier analysis of several hundred of the donors called V segments functional above 56.7% productive rearrangements and segregating when the between-donor standard deviation exceeded 5%. A statistical classification framework was developed to diagnose cytomegalovirus status using the catalog of TCR beta chain sequences. V and J gene assignment, in a later analysis, came from comparing TCR nucleotide sequences with IMGT/GENE-DB human TR gene sequences. A later analysis assigned CDR3 sequences and most-parsimonious VDJ recombination scenarios with the TCRdist pipeline. In a later analysis, each TCR beta chain was defined by its CDR3 amino acid sequence together with its V-gene family, and reads without a unique V-gene family were excluded. A later analysis removed 592 highly shared, low-generation-probability nucleotide sequences to deal with suspected cross-contamination and a sequencing artifact. In a later analysis, a clonal expansion index was calculated for each public chain from normalized within-repertoire ranks of inferred template counts. In a later analysis, generation probabilities were computed using a VDJ recombination model fitted to out-of-frame rearrangements, and the results were checked against IGoR. In a later analysis, hypergeometric tests were used to score TCR-TCR, TCR-HLA and TCR-CMV co-occurrence, with a repertoire-size bias correction applied to TCR pairs. In a later analysis, false discovery rates were estimated by permuting HLA or CMV assignments 20 times. A later analysis grouped co-occurring TCRs with DBSCAN, adding TCRdist sequence similarity when clustering within HLA-allele-positive subsets. For co-occurrence clustering, repertoires with fewer than 30,000 or more than 120,000 public chains were excluded, along with 4 to 6 repertoires with anomalous nucleotide sharing. This immuneACCESS table, as held by TCRdb, lists in-frame sequences with V and J called but not all clones. Of the missing ones, under half trace to an unresolved V gene in checked studies; the others have no known cause. Clone size and V and J calls were adopted from that table, with D and trimming inferred from the DNA. The sample table records tens of thousands of clones; around three quarters of these occur just once. The leading ten clones occupy around 22% of the sample.

The clonotype was recovered from a woman aged 45-60 years in good health and CMV-seropositive. Material for sequencing was PBMCs. This receptor chain uses TRBV27 and TRBJ1-1, with 8 central nucleotides matching TRBD1. The CDR3 region has the sequence CASRMDRVTEAFF. The nucleotide sequence reads as follows: TGTGCCAGCCGGATGGACAGGGTGACTGAAGCTTTCTTT.